Sequencing of this T cell receptor beta chain was carried out in a study of CD8+ T cells in alopecia areata. General study results and limits: Scalp samples also contribute reads from the resident alphabeta T cells found in normal skin.

The CDR3 has 11 amino acids. CDR1 and CDR2 (germline): GTSNPN, SVGIG (reference sequence). Trimming took 2 bases from V and 13 from J; bases not matched to a gene: 3. With respect to this clone: Antigen: not known.

As the sequencing template, cDNA was produced by extracting RNA and reverse transcribing it. Using immunoSEQ multiplex PCR, the repertoire was profiled, and TCRdb retains in-frame clones only, with some absent. The sample records roughly 150,000 clones, roughly 64% being singletons. This TCR was sampled from a human donor with alopecia areata. V gene TRBV30 combines with J gene TRBJ2-5; 11 bases match TRBD2. This specimen consisted of CD4+ T cells sorted from blood, obtained at week 0. The CDR3 loop reads CAWSSLAGGYF. DNA of the CDR3: TGTGCCTGGAGTTCCCTAGCGGGGGGGTACTTC.